Listed here is a single TCR beta chain. This entry belongs to a study of CD8 T cells in Susac syndrome. Random-hexamer reverse transcription was applied to about 0.45 to 1 ug RNA. Each CDR3 protein is one row after TCRdb ran MiXCR on the immunoSEQ multiplex PCR reads. The data show approximately 170,000 distinct CDR3 sequences, about 90% seen once. TEMRA cells were FACS-enriched, and CD8+ and CD4+ T cells were isolated negatively. This receptor was identified in a human donor in good health. Sequenced: CD4+ T cells from PBMCs.

Here the CDR3 reads CASSLGDRSNGYTF. For the CDR3, the DNA is TGTGCCAGCAGTTTAGGAGACAGGTCTAATGGCTACACCTTC. The chain couples TRBV12-3 or TRBV12-4 to TRBJ1-2, with a weak D call TRBD1 (6 bases). V lost 1 base to trimming and J lost 6 bases, with 12 bases between them. The CDR3 covers 14 residues.